The 24 T cell receptor beta chains presented below share a single source sample, sequenced in a study of Ad26.COV2.S vaccination and SARS-CoV-2 variants. The treatment here: some 20 received Ad26.COV2.S at low or high dose, single or two shots; several received placebo; per-sample allocation not given. Sampling happened 63 days after the first vaccine or placebo injection. Assay: immunoSEQ multiplex PCR; the TCRdb copy retains only in-frame clones and omits some. The sample yields hundreds of thousands of clones, 88% seen once. Sequencing used peripheral blood, obtained in a trial of Ad26.COV2.S vaccine versus placebo. The receptors stem from a person aged 18-60 years who received the Ad26.COV2.S COVID-19 vaccine or a placebo.

The chain is built from TRBV18 and TRBJ2-6; 11 nucleotides align to TRBD2. The junction had 8 bases not matched to a gene; V was cut back by 4 bases and J by 0 bases. CDR3 length: 19 residues. From germline, CDR1 is KGHSH and CDR2 LQKENI. CDR3 amino acids: CASSRTTSGRGSGANVLTF. CDR3 DNA: TGTGCCAGCTCACGCACCACTAGCGGGAGAGGCTCTGGGGCCAACGTCCTGACTTTC.

V and J are TRBV9 and TRBJ2-7, with 8 bases identical to TRBD1. This CDR3 region has 14 residues. V shed 4 bases, J shed 7 bases, and the junction held 10 bases outside the gene matches. Germline values: CDR1 SGDLS, CDR2 YYNGEE. In DNA form, the CDR3 reads TGTGCCAGCAGCTATAGGACAGGGCTCGGGGAGCAGTACTTC. Translating it yields CASSYRTGLGEQYF. The variable domain in full, completed from reference TRBV9 and TRBJ2-7, reads DSGVTQTPKHLITATGQRVTLRCSPRSGDLSVYWYQQSLDQGLQFLIQYYNGEERAKGNILERFSAQQFPDLHSELNLSSLELGDSALYFCASSYRTGLGEQYFGPGTRLTVT.

The chain carries TRBV9 and TRBJ1-2, with no clear D. Between the trimmed V and J ends, which lost 3 bases and 3 bases, there was a span of 18 bases. This CDR3 is 16 amino acids long. The germline gives CDR1 SGDLS, CDR2 YYNGEE. The CDR3 bases are TGTGCCAGCAGCGAAAGTATTGAGGGCCGCGACTATGGCTACACCTTC. Translating gives CASSESIEGRDYGYTF. The full variable domain, in which reference TRBV9 and TRBJ1-2 provide the parts outside the CDR3, is DSGVTQTPKHLITATGQRVTLRCSPRSGDLSVYWYQQSLDQGLQFLIQYYNGEERAKGNILERFSAQQFPDLHSELNLSSLELGDSALYFCASSESIEGRDYGYTFGSGTRLTVV.

The chain recombines TRBV27 with TRBJ2-1; D ambiguous. V was cut by 2 bases and J by 0 bases, with 11 bases left in between. The CDR3 consists of 16 residues. In germline, CDR1 is MNHEY, CDR2 SMNVEV (reference sequence). The CDR3 nucleotides read TGTGCCAGCAGTTTAAGGTTCCCGAGCTCCTACAATGAGCAGTTCTTC. It is translated as CASSLRFPSSYNEQFF.

The V call is TRBV4-1, the J call TRBJ2-7; tentative D call: TRBD2 (6 bases). V was clipped by 4 bases and J by 0 bases, with 16 bases between them. Germline-derived CDR1 and CDR2 are MGHRA and YSYEKL. The CDR3 loop spans 16 amino acids. The CDR3 region is CASSRFWQGGSYEQYF. In DNA, the CDR3 is TGCGCCAGCAGCCGCTTTTGGCAGGGAGGCTCCTACGAGCAGTACTTC.

This chain uses TRBV13 with TRBJ2-1, with 9 positions matching TRBD1. CDR3 length: 18 amino acids. Germline V gene data show CDR1 as PRHDT and CDR2 as FYEKMQ (reference sequence). V lost 2 bases and J lost 4; bases outside the gene matches: 12. Here the CDR3 reads CASSLYGNRGLEYNEQFF. The CDR3 DNA reads as TGTGCCAGCAGCTTATACGGTAACAGGGGGCTGGAATACAATGAGCAGTTCTTC.

The CDR3 protein is CASSARDRGLEKLFF. Here the CDR3 DNA reads TGTGCCAGCAGTGCGCGGGACAGGGGTCTTGAAAAACTGTTTTTT. This chain links TRBV27 with TRBJ1-4; TRBD1 matches at 10 bases. Trimming cost V 5 bases and J 7 bases; bases outside gene matches: 7. Germline V gene data show CDR1 as MNHEY and CDR2 as SMNVEV (reference sequence). The CDR3 extends over 15 amino acids. Full variable domain (remainder filled in from reference TRBV27 and TRBJ1-4): EAQVTQNPRYLITVTGKKLTVTCSQNMNHEYMSWYRQDPGLGLRQIYYSMNVEVTDKGDVPEGYKVSRKEKRNFPLILESPSPNQTSLYFCASSARDRGLEKLFFGSGTQLSVL.

The rearrangement uses TRBV6-4 and TRBJ1-5; D is ambiguous. Trimming cost V 3 bases and J 1 base, with 4 bases left between them. Germline CDR1 reads MRHNA; CDR2 reads SNTAGT. The CDR3 covers 13 residues. CDR3 coding DNA: TGTGCCAGCAGTGAGGAGAGCAATCAGCCCCAGCATTTT. Encoded protein: CASSEESNQPQHF.

The chain recombines TRBV9 with TRBJ1-4, with a tentative D call TRBD1 (6 bases). Germline V lookup: CDR1 SGDLS, CDR2 YYNGEE. Trimming removed 3 bases at V and 4 bases at J, with 10 bases between. The CDR3 is 14 amino acids. The CDR3 spells CASSGTDYNEKLFF. Here the CDR3 DNA reads TGTGCCAGCAGCGGGACAGATTATAATGAAAAACTGTTTTTT. The full variable domain, completed using reference TRBV9 and TRBJ1-4, is DSGVTQTPKHLITATGQRVTLRCSPRSGDLSVYWYQQSLDQGLQFLIQYYNGEERAKGNILERFSAQQFPDLHSELNLSSLELGDSALYFCASSGTDYNEKLFFGSGTQLSVL.

This rearrangement joins TRBV28 to TRBJ2-2, with no clear D. The CDR3 has 12 residues. V was cut by 8 bases and J by 8 bases, with 12 bases left in between. Germline values: CDR1 MDHEN, CDR2 SYDVKM. The CDR3 loop is CASRTPPGELFF. In DNA, the CDR3 is TGTGCCAGCCGTACCCCCCCGGGGGAGCTGTTTTTT.

The chain uses TRBV18 and TRBJ2-3, with D hard to call. CDR3 length equals 13 residues. V was shortened by 1 base and J by 6 bases, with 8 bases between the two germline ends. CDR1 KGHSH and CDR2 LQKENI come from the germline V gene. The CDR3 sequence: CASSPHRDDTQYF. CDR3 DNA sequence: TGTGCCAGCTCACCACACCGAGATGATACGCAGTATTTT.

The J gene is TRBJ2-3, the V gene TRBV5-1; a possible D gene is TRBD2 (7 bases). Deletions cut 4 bases from V and 2 bases from J, with 8 bases between. CDR3 length: 13 amino acids. Germline CDR1 is SGHRS and CDR2 is YFSETQ. CDR3 nucleotide sequence: TGCGCCAGCAGCCGGGGGGCCACAGATACGCAGTATTTT. Amino acids: CASSRGATDTQYF. Combining the CDR3 with reference TRBV5-1 and TRBJ2-3 gives the whole variable domain KAGVTQTPRYLIKTRGQQVTLSCSPISGHRSVSWYQQTPGQGLQFLFEYFSETQRNKGNFPGRFSGRQFSNSRSEMNVSTLELGDSALYLCASSRGATDTQYFGPGTRLTVL.

The V and J genes are TRBV3-1 (or the pseudogene TRBV3-2) and TRBJ2-7; a possible D gene is TRBD1 (6 bases). Germline V gives CDR1 LGHDT, CDR2 YNNKEL (reference sequence). Between the trimmed V and J ends, which lost 1 base and 1 base, there was a span of 11 bases. CDR3 length equals 15 residues. CDR3 region: CASSQGGGQSYEQYF. The CDR3, as DNA: TGTGCCAGCAGCCAAGGCGGTGGACAGTCCTACGAGCAGTACTTC.

The chain couples TRBV7-2 to TRBJ2-7; D remains unclear. The germline V gene has CDR1 SGHTA and CDR2 FQGNSA. V dropped 1 base and J dropped 2 bases, with 15 bases sitting between them. This CDR3 has 16 amino acids. The DNA for the CDR3 is TGTGCCAGCAGCTTAGAGGTGGTAGGGCCCCCCTACGAGCAGTACTTC. It codes for CASSLEVVGPPYEQYF.

The J gene is TRBJ1-1, the V gene TRBV6-1; TRBD1 is a possible D gene (5 bases). Trimming pared 0 bases from V and 0 bases from J, leaving 14 bases between. The germline gives CDR1 MNHNS, CDR2 SASEGT. CDR3 size: 17 residues. The CDR3 sequence: CASSEAVGVRVNTEAFF. In nucleotides, the CDR3 is TGTGCCAGCAGTGAAGCGGTGGGGGTAAGGGTGAACACTGAAGCTTTCTTT.

This clone was counted between two and nine times. This rearrangement joins TRBV7-3 to TRBJ1-1; maybe TRBD1 (5 bases). CDR3 size: 14 residues. CDR1 and CDR2 (germline): SGHTA, FQGTGA. V gave up 5 bases and J gave up 4 bases, with 14 bases separating them. CDR3 in DNA: TGTGCCAGCAGCCAGGACACCCTGGCCACTGAAGCTTTCTTT. Its translation is CASSQDTLATEAFF.

The chain combines TRBV7-2 with TRBJ2-1; D unclear. Trimming stripped 3 bases from V and 6 bases from J, with 12 bases between. This CDR3 has 14 amino acids. Germline V CDR1 and CDR2: SGHTA, FQGNSA. The CDR3 region is CASSFDSLSNEQFF. In DNA form, the CDR3 reads TGTGCCAGCAGCTTCGACTCATTGTCCAATGAGCAGTTCTTC.

CDR3 protein: CASTLTHDNGNTIYF. DNA for the CDR3: TGTGCCAGTACCCTCACCCATGACAATGGAAACACCATATATTTT. The gene calls are TRBV19 and TRBJ1-3; D unclear. V dropped 7 bases and J dropped 3 bases, with 16 bases sitting between them. There are 15 residues in the CDR3. The germline gives CDR1 LNHDA, CDR2 SQIVND (reference sequence).

The chain joins TRBV30 to TRBJ2-1; no definite D call. Germline V CDR1 and CDR2: GTSNPN, SVGIG (reference sequence). Deletions cut 1 base from V and 9 bases from J, with 7 bases between. The CDR3 covers 11 residues. DNA of the CDR3: TGTGCCTGGAGTGGCCAAACTGAGCAGTTCTTC. This encodes CAWSGQTEQFF.

The rearrangement links TRBV5-3 to TRBJ2-2, with 8 bases matching TRBD2. TRBV5-3 falls under the ORF class, with uncertain function. V shed 0 bases, J shed 4 bases, and the junction held 5 bases outside the gene matches. The CDR3 runs to 16 residues. The CDR3 sequence is CARSLADSGATGELFF. In nucleotides, the CDR3 is TGTGCCAGAAGCTTGGCCGATAGCGGGGCCACCGGGGAGCTGTTTTTT.

The chain uses TRBV28 and TRBJ1-1; no firm D call. The germline CDR1 and CDR2 sequences are MDHEN and SYDVKM. The CDR3 is 13 amino acids. Trimming removed 5 bases at V and 3 bases at J, with 10 bases between. CDR3 loop: CASSPSDDTEAFF. The CDR3 coding sequence is TGTGCCAGCAGTCCTTCCGATGACACTGAAGCTTTCTTT.

The V call is TRBV7-9, the J call TRBJ1-1, with D possibly being TRBD1 (5 bases). The V gene's germline CDR1 is SEHNR and CDR2 FQNEAQ (reference sequence). V lost 2 bases and J 5 bases, leaving 15 bases between the germline ends. The CDR3 is 15 residues long. The DNA for the CDR3 is TGTGCCAGCAGCTTAAATGGGGCTGGGAGTACTGAAGCTTTCTTT. This encodes CASSLNGAGSTEAFF.

This clone showed up just once. The V gene is TRBV12-3 or TRBV12-4, the J gene TRBJ1-2; the D is unclear. The CDR3 runs to 11 residues. The ends were cut back, 9 bases at V and 10 bases at J, with 15 bases in the middle. The CDR3 coding sequence is TGTGCCAGTTCCACTGCCTATCTCTACACCTTC. Translated: CASSTAYLYTF.

This chain joins TRBV11-2 and TRBJ2-7, with D possibly TRBD1 on 7 matching bases. From germline, CDR1 is SGHAT and CDR2 FQNNGV. Trimming took 5 bases from V and 3 from J, leaving 14 bases between them. This CDR3 comprises 14 residues. CDR3 DNA sequence: TGTGCCAGCAGCGCGGGACAGCTTGACTACGAGCAGTACTTC. Protein product: CASSAGQLDYEQYF.